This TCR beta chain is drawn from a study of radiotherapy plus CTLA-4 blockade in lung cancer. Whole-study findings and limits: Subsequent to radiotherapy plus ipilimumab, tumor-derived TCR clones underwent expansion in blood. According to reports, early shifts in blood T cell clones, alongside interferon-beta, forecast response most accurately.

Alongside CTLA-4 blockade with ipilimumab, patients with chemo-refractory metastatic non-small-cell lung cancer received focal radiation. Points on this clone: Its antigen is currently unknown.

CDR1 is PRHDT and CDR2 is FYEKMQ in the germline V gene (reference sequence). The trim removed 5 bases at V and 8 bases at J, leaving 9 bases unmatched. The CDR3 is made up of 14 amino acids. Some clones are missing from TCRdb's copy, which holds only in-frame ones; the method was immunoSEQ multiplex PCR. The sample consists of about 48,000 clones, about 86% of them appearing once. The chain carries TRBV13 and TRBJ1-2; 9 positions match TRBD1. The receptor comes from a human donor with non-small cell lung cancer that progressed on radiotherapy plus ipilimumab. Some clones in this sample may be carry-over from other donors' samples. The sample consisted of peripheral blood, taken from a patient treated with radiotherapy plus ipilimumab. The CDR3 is CASSARQGERGYTF. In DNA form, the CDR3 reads TGTGCCAGCAGCGCCCGACAGGGGGAGAGGGGCTACACCTTC.